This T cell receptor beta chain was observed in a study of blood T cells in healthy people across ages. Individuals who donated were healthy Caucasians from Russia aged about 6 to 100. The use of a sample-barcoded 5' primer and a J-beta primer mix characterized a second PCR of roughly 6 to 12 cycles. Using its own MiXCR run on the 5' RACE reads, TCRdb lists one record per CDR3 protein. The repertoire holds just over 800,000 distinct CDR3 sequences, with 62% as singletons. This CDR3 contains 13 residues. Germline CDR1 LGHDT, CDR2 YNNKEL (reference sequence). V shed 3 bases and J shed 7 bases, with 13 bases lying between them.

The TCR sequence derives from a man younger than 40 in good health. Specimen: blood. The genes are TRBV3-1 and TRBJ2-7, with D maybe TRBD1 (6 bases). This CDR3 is CASSQARGGEQYF. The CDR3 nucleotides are TGTGCCAGCAGCCAGGCCAGGGGCGGGGAGCAGTACTTC.